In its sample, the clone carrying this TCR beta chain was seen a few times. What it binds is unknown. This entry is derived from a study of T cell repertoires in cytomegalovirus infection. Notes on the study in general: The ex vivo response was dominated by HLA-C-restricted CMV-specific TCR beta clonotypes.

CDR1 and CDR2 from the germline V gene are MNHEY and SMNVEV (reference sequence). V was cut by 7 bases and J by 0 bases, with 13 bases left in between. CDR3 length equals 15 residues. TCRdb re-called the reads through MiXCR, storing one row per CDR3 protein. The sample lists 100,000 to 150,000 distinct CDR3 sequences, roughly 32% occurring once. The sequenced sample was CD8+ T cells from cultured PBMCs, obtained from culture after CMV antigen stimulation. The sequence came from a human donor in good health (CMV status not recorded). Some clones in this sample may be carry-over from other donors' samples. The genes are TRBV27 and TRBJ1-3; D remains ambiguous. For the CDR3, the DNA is TGTGCCAGCACTATGAGATGGGCCTCTGGAAACACCATATATTTT. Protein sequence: CASTMRWASGNTIYF.